The T cell receptor (beta chain) under discussion was sequenced for a study of cytomegalovirus exposure and HLA in healthy donors. Study-wide context: Of about 400 genotyped donors, about 81% clustered with self-reported Caucasian donors. Overall study findings and caveats: Some highly shared sequence variants likely arose as a pipeline artifact.

On this clone: Its antigen is currently unknown.

V dropped 1 base and J dropped 5 bases, with 6 bases sitting between them. Germline values: CDR1 LNHDA, CDR2 SQIVND (reference sequence). The CDR3 has 13 residues. PCR used 60 Vbeta primers and 13 Jbeta primers. As originally analysed: Unique TCR beta chains numbered around 80 million in a later analysis, with around 10 million shared. Here immunoSEQ multiplex PCR was the method, and the copy in TCRdb shows in-frame clones only, minus some. Clone size and the V and J calls come from that table; the DNA yielded D and trimming. The table shows about 110,000 clones, with approximately 76% occurring only once.

The chain joins TRBV19 to TRBJ2-1; D gene ambiguous. This sequence originates from a man between 18 and 35 years old in good health and CMV-seronegative. Source material: PBMCs. CDR3 amino acids: CASSIGHNNEQFF. CDR3 nucleotides: TGTGCCAGTAGTATAGGACATAACAATGAGCAGTTCTTC. The full variable domain, rest sourced from reference TRBV19 and TRBJ2-1, is DGGITQSPKYLFRKEGQNVTLSCEQNLNHDAMYWYRQDPGQGLRLIYYSQIVNDFQKGDIAEGYSVSREKKESFPLTVTSAQKNPTAFYLCASSIGHNNEQFFGPGTRLTVL.